These 24 T cell receptor beta chains originate from one sample sequenced in a study of cytomegalovirus exposure and HLA in healthy donors. PCR employed 60 Vbeta and 13 Jbeta primers. Some clones are missing from TCRdb's copy, which holds only in-frame ones; the method was immunoSEQ multiplex PCR. In the table there are under 250,000 clones, about three quarters of which are singletons. Sequenced sample: PBMCs. The receptors here all came from a boy younger than 18 in good health and CMV-seronegative.

The V and J genes are TRBV4-1 and TRBJ2-7; TRBD1 matches 7 bases. CDR1 is MGHRA and CDR2 is YSYEKL in the germline V gene. The junction had 13 bases not matched to a gene; V was cut back by 0 bases and J by 8 bases. This CDR3 is 16 amino acids long. The CDR3 spells CASSQDPARGTWQQYF. The CDR3 DNA sequence: TGCGCCAGCAGCCAAGATCCTGCCAGGGGGACCTGGCAGCAGTACTTC.

The chain links TRBV6-6 to TRBJ2-2, with D possibly TRBD2 on 6 matching bases. Per germline, CDR1 MNHNY and CDR2 SVGAGI (reference sequence). The length of the CDR3 is 16 residues. V dropped 5 bases and J dropped 2 bases, with 15 bases sitting between them. CDR3 in amino acids: CASSPPGTLNTGELFF. Written as DNA, the CDR3 is TGTGCCAGCAGTCCCCCCGGGACTCTTAACACCGGGGAGCTGTTTTTT.

The V and J genes are TRBV5-4 and TRBJ1-3; 10 bases map to TRBD1. Germline values: CDR1 SGHNT, CDR2 YYREEE (reference sequence). The CDR3 runs to 16 residues. Trimming cost V 0 bases and J 3 bases; bases outside gene matches: 3. The CDR3: CASSLGGTGDGNTIYF. The CDR3 DNA reads as TGTGCCAGCAGCTTGGGGGGGACAGGGGATGGAAACACCATATATTTT.

V usage is TRBV30 and J usage is TRBJ2-7; D is unresolved. The CDR3 is 14 residues long. Germline CDR1 and CDR2: GTSNPN and SVGIG (reference sequence). Trimming stripped 0 bases from V and 0 bases from J, with 9 bases between. The CDR3 DNA follows: TGTGCCTGGAGTGTACATTCGTACTCCTACGAGCAGTACTTC. Its protein is CAWSVHSYSYEQYF.

This clone has just one count. V is TRBV5-1 and J is TRBJ1-5, with a possible D match to TRBD1 (5 bases). With 4 bases removed from V and 9 bases from J, the gap between germline ends came to 17 bases. The CDR3 spans 14 residues. Germline V CDR1 and CDR2: SGHRS, YFSETQ. CDR3 loop: CASSVTGNDGPQHF. Here the CDR3 DNA reads TGCGCCAGCAGCGTAACAGGTAACGATGGGCCCCAGCATTTT.

The chain carries TRBV6-6 and TRBJ2-7, with D unresolved. The CDR3 runs 11 residues. The germline V gene encodes CDR1 MNHNY and CDR2 SVGAGI (reference sequence). Trimming shortened V by 4 bases and J by 2 bases, and 3 bases separated the two germline ends. The CDR3 DNA reads as TGTGCCAGCAGTTCTCCCTACGAGCAGTACTTC. Its translation is CASSSPYEQYF.

The chain couples TRBV7-9 to TRBJ1-1; 7 positions match TRBD1. Losses at the gene ends were 5 bases for V and 1 base for J; bases not matched to a gene: 1. The germline V gene encodes CDR1 SEHNR and CDR2 FQNEAQ (reference sequence). CDR3 size: 13 residues. The CDR3 DNA follows: TGTGCCAGCAGCCAGGGGGAGAACACTGAAGCTTTCTTT. It specifies CASSQGENTEAFF.

The chain joins TRBV7-6 to TRBJ2-7; 12 bases match TRBD1. Germline V gives CDR1 SGHVS, CDR2 FNYEAQ. The CDR3 runs 17 residues. With 5 bases clipped from V and 0 bases from J, the junction kept 8 bases outside the gene matches. CDR3 region: CASSPRPGQGASYEQYF. The DNA of the CDR3 is TGTGCCAGCAGCCCAAGACCGGGACAGGGGGCCTCCTACGAGCAGTACTTC.

The V and J genes are TRBV9 and TRBJ2-2; TRBD2 matches at 8 bases. Trimming cost V 0 bases and J 0 bases; bases outside gene matches: 1. The CDR3 contains 16 residues. The germline V gene has CDR1 SGDLS and CDR2 YYNGEE. CDR3 nucleotides: TGTGCCAGCAGCGTAGCGGGGGGGACGAACACCGGGGAGCTGTTTTTT. This codes for CASSVAGGTNTGELFF.

V and J are TRBV5-1 and TRBJ2-1, with 7 bases matching TRBD2. This CDR3 is 15 amino acids long. V was clipped by 7 bases and J by 4 bases; unmatched bases: 11. Germline loops: CDR1 SGHRS, CDR2 YFSETQ. The CDR3, as DNA: TGCGCCAGCGGGTTTACTAGCGAACCGTACAATGAGCAGTTCTTC. The encoded protein is CASGFTSEPYNEQFF.

The V and J genes are TRBV6-4 and TRBJ1-1; D remains ambiguous. This CDR3 is 13 amino acids long. Deletions cut 6 bases from V and 5 bases from J, with 13 bases between. Germline V gene sequence: CDR1 MRHNA, CDR2 SNTAGT. This CDR3 reads CASRLEGSTEAFF. The DNA of the CDR3 is TGTGCCAGCAGATTGGAGGGATCTACTGAAGCTTTCTTT.

The chain links TRBV5-1 to TRBJ2-7, with 9 bases matching TRBD1. The CDR3 contains 14 residues. With V trimmed by 3 bases and J by 7 bases, 8 bases remained unmatched. Per germline, CDR1 SGHRS and CDR2 YFSETQ. This chain's CDR3 is CASSSPTGGREQYF. The CDR3 coding sequence is TGCGCCAGCAGCTCCCCGACAGGGGGAAGGGAGCAGTACTTC.

This chain links TRBV19 with TRBJ1-1, with D possibly TRBD1 on 5 matching bases. The CDR3 is 13 residues long. Trimming cost V 4 bases and J 10 bases, with 16 bases left between them. Germline CDR1 LNHDA, CDR2 SQIVND (reference sequence). Written as DNA, the CDR3 is TGTGCCAGTAGTACCGCCTCGGGCCAGGGAGCTTTCTTT. Translating gives CASSTASGQGAFF.

This chain uses TRBV30 with TRBJ1-2; TRBD1 might be the D (5 bases). Trimming left V 8 bases short and J 4 bases short, with 17 bases between. This CDR3 comprises 13 residues. Germline-derived CDR1 and CDR2 are GTSNPN and SVGIG (reference sequence). The CDR3 protein is CAKQDVPLYGYTF. The CDR3 nucleotides are TGTGCCAAACAGGACGTTCCCCTCTATGGCTACACCTTC.

The chain couples TRBV14 to TRBJ1-1; TRBD1 is a possible D gene (6 bases). Trimming removed 3 bases at V and 4 bases at J, with 12 bases between. The CDR3 has 14 amino acids. The germline CDR1 and CDR2 sequences are SGHDN and FVKESK. CDR3 bases: TGTGCCAGCAGCCAGGGGTTGGGGGCCACTGAAGCTTTCTTT. Translation: CASSQGLGATEAFF.

V usage is TRBV14 and J usage is TRBJ1-1; 9 bases are shared with TRBD1. V was pared by 4 bases and J by 4 bases, with 4 bases of the junction left unmatched. This CDR3 contains 14 residues. Germline CDR1 reads SGHDN; CDR2 reads FVKESK. The CDR3 DNA reads as TGTGCCAGCAGCCTTATGACAGGGGGCACTGAAGCTTTCTTT. This encodes CASSLMTGGTEAFF.

Turning to this clone: Different DNA sequences within this sample yield the same CDR3. V gene TRBV6-1 combines with J gene TRBJ1-2; D is unresolved. CDR3 length: 13 residues. V lost 1 base and J lost 3, with 6 bases in between. Germline V CDR1 and CDR2: MNHNS, SASEGT. CDR3 sequence (DNA): TGTGCCAGCAGTGAAGGCCAGGACTATGGCTACACCTTC. This encodes CASSEGQDYGYTF.

The rearrangement links TRBV10-1 to TRBJ2-2, with D tentatively TRBD2 (5 bases). Germline CDR1 reads WNHNN; CDR2 reads SYGVQD (reference sequence). This CDR3 comprises 13 residues. Trimming stripped 0 bases from V and 14 bases from J, with 13 bases between. The CDR3 spells CASSESGVSPLFF. Written as DNA, the CDR3 is TGCGCCAGCAGTGAGTCGGGAGTTTCTCCCCTGTTTTTT.

A few counts support this clone. The rearrangement uses TRBV18 and TRBJ1-1; D is ambiguous. V lost 8 bases, J lost 3 bases, and 16 bases lay in between. This CDR3 has 14 amino acids. Per germline, CDR1 KGHSH and CDR2 LQKENI. This CDR3 is CASRIRLEDTEAFF. The CDR3, as DNA: TGTGCCAGCCGAATCCGTCTGGAGGACACTGAAGCTTTCTTT.

The V call is TRBV7-9, the J call TRBJ1-1; 8 bases fit TRBD1. The CDR3 length is 14 residues. Looked up from germline, CDR1 is SEHNR and CDR2 is FQNEAQ (reference sequence). With V trimmed by 2 bases and J by 5 bases, 4 bases remained unmatched. CDR3 in amino acids: CASSLPGGWTEAFF. The CDR3 DNA is TGTGCCAGCAGCTTACCAGGGGGCTGGACTGAAGCTTTCTTT.

The chain joins TRBV28 to TRBJ1-1; maybe TRBD1 (5 bases). The germline V gene encodes CDR1 MDHEN and CDR2 SYDVKM. The CDR3 runs 14 residues. V shed 1 base and J shed 10 bases, with 16 bases lying between them. The CDR3 coding sequence is TGTGCCAGCAGTTTATCGGACGGGGGAGTGGGAGCTTTCTTT. This translates into CASSLSDGGVGAFF. Supplemented by reference TRBV28 and TRBJ1-1, the full variable domain reads DVKVTQSSRYLVKRTGEKVFLECVQDMDHENMFWYRQDPGLGLRLIYFSYDVKMKEKGDIPEGYSVSREKKERFSLILESASTNQTSMYLCASSLSDGGVGAFFGQGTRLTVV.

The CDR3 protein is CASNPVGTVYGYTF. The CDR3 nucleotides read TGTGCCAGCAACCCCGTCGGGACAGTCTATGGCTACACCTTC. The V call is TRBV7-8, the J call TRBJ1-2; TRBD1 matches at 7 bases. The germline V gene has CDR1 SGHVS and CDR2 FQNEAQ. The CDR3 runs to 14 residues. The J segment lost 4 bases and the V segment lost 7 bases, leaving 9 bases of the junction unmatched.

CDR3 nucleotides: TGCGCCAGCAGCTTGGGGGGCGCGAACACCGGGGAGCTGTTTTTT. Protein: CASSLGGANTGELFF. The genes are TRBV5-1 and TRBJ2-2, with D perhaps TRBD1 (5 bases). Germline V CDR1 and CDR2: SGHRS, YFSETQ. CDR3 size: 15 residues. Trimming removed 0 bases at V and 0 bases at J, with 6 bases between.

This chain joins TRBV10-3 and TRBJ1-5, with no clear D. Per the germline V gene, CDR1 is ENHRY and CDR2 is SYGVKD. CDR3 length: 13 amino acids. V dropped 5 bases and J dropped 1 base, with 6 bases sitting between them. The CDR3 DNA reads as TGTGCCATCAGTCTCTCCAGCAATCAGCCCCAGCATTTT. Its translation is CAISLSSNQPQHF.